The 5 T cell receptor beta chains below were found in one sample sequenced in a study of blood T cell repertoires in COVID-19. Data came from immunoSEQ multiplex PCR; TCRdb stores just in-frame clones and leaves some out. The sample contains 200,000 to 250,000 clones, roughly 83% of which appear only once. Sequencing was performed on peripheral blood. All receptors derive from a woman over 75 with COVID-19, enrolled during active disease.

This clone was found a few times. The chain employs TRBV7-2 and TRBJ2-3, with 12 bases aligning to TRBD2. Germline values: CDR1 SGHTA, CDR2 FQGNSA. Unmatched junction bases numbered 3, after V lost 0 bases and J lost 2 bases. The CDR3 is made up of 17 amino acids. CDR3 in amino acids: CASSLALAGGYTDTQYF. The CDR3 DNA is TGTGCCAGCAGCTTAGCCCTAGCGGGGGGGTACACAGATACGCAGTATTTT.

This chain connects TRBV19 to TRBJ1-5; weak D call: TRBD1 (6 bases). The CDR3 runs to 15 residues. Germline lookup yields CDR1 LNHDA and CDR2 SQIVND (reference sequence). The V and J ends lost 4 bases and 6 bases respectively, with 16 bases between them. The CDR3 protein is CASSKDSPGVQPQHF. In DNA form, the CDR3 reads TGTGCCAGTAGTAAAGACTCCCCAGGGGTTCAGCCCCAGCATTTT.

The DNA of the CDR3 is TGTGCCAGCAGCCCCTTCGGCGGGGGGGCAGTGCGCGCCTACAATGAGCAGTTCTTC. Translated: CASSPFGGGAVRAYNEQFF. The chain has TRBV7-2 and TRBJ2-1; 9 bases agree with TRBD2. The CDR3 has 19 residues. Germline lookup yields CDR1 SGHTA and CDR2 FQGNSA. V dropped 5 bases and J dropped 2; count of bases not matched to a gene: 16. Supplemented by reference TRBV7-2 and TRBJ2-1, the full variable domain reads GAGVSQSPSNKVTEKGKDVELRCDPISGHTALYWYRQSLGQGLEFLIYFQGNSAPDKSGLPSDRFSAERTGGSVSTLTIQRTQQEDSAVYLCASSPFGGGAVRAYNEQFFGPGTRLTVL.

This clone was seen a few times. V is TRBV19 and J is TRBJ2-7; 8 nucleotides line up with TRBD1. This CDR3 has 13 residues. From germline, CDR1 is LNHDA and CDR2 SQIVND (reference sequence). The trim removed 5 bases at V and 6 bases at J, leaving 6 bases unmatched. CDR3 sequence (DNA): TGTGCCAGTAGTGCCAACAGGGGGACCGAGCAGTACGTC. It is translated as CASSANRGTEQYV.

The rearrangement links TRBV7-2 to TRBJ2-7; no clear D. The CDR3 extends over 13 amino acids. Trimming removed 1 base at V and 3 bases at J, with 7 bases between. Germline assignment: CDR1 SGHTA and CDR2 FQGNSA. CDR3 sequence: CASSLGRVYEQYF. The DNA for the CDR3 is TGTGCCAGCAGCTTAGGACGGGTCTACGAGCAGTACTTC.